These 26 T cell receptor beta chains were sequenced from one sample in a study of cytomegalovirus exposure and HLA in healthy donors. PCR amplification relied on 60 Vbeta primers (plus 13 Jbeta primers). Libraries were prepared by immunoSEQ multiplex PCR; TCRdb keeps only in-frame clonotypes and omits some of them. The repertoire holds 180,000 or so clones, with approximately 80% as singletons. Sample: PBMCs. The receptors derive from a woman under 30 in good health and CMV-seronegative.

This chain connects TRBV5-5 to TRBJ2-1, with D hard to call. The CDR3 is 18 amino acids. Per germline, CDR1 SGHKS and CDR2 YYEKEE (reference sequence). With 0 bases removed from V and 4 bases from J, the gap between germline ends came to 20 bases. The CDR3: CASSLGSIWPRLYNEQFF. The CDR3 DNA follows: TGTGCCAGCAGCTTGGGATCGATCTGGCCTAGGCTTTACAATGAGCAGTTCTTC.

This chain joins TRBV7-9 and TRBJ2-1; D may be TRBD2 (5 bases). The CDR3 contains 15 residues. Trimming removed 5 bases at V and 3 bases at J, with 14 bases between. CDR1 and CDR2 from the germline V gene are SEHNR and FQNEAQ (reference sequence). CDR3 DNA: TGTGCCAGCAGCGAAATAGTACGGGGCTACAATGAGCAGTTCTTC. It encodes CASSEIVRGYNEQFF.

Regarding this clone: A read error may produce the germline difference seen at one junction end. The chain links TRBV5-1 to TRBJ1-1, with D possibly matching TRBD1 (5 bases). The CDR3 is 13 amino acids. Germline values: CDR1 SGHRS, CDR2 YFSETQ. Here the CDR3 DNA reads TGCGCCAGCAGCTTGGCAGGGAACCCTGAAGCTTTCTTT. Its translation is CASSLAGNPEAFF.

V usage is TRBV9 and J usage is TRBJ2-1; D remains ambiguous. The CDR3 is 12 residues long. The V end was cut by 3 bases, the J end by 8 bases, with 9 bases between. Per the germline V gene, CDR1 is SGDLS and CDR2 is YYNGEE. CDR3 DNA sequence: TGTGCCAGCAGCGCTAATAACGATGAGCAGTTCTTC. Translation: CASSANNDEQFF. The whole variable domain, filled in from reference TRBV9 and TRBJ2-1, reads DSGVTQTPKHLITATGQRVTLRCSPRSGDLSVYWYQQSLDQGLQFLIQYYNGEERAKGNILERFSAQQFPDLHSELNLSSLELGDSALYFCASSANNDEQFFGPGTRLTVL.

This chain uses TRBV7-8 with TRBJ2-7; D perhaps matches TRBD2 (6 bases). The V gene lost 3 bases and the J gene lost 3 bases, with 15 bases spanning the gap. Germline V lookup: CDR1 SGHVS, CDR2 FQNEAQ. CDR3 length equals 15 residues. This CDR3 is CASSFTAEGRYEQYF. In DNA form, the CDR3 reads TGTGCCAGCAGCTTTACGGCGGAGGGCCGCTACGAGCAGTACTTC. The entire variable domain, with the rest obtained from reference TRBV7-8 and TRBJ2-7, is as follows: GAGVSQSPRYKVAKRGQDVALRCDPISGHVSLFWYQQALGQGPEFLTYFQNEAQLDKSGLPSDRFFAERPEGSVSTLKIQRTQQEDSAVYLCASSFTAEGRYEQYFGPGTRLTVT.

This clone was observed a single time. The chain combines TRBV28 with TRBJ2-4; D not certain. Germline assignment: CDR1 MDHEN and CDR2 SYDVKM. Trimming pared 11 bases from V and 3 bases from J, leaving 17 bases between. The CDR3 is 14 amino acids. This CDR3 reads CASNAEVGKNIQYF. CDR3 DNA sequence: TGTGCCTCCAACGCTGAGGTGGGCAAAAACATTCAGTACTTC.

V is TRBV19 and J is TRBJ2-1; the match to TRBD2 covers 8 bases. The V gene end was trimmed by 8 bases and the J gene end by 3 bases; junction bases not matched to a gene: 9. Germline-derived CDR1 and CDR2 are LNHDA and SQIVND (reference sequence). There are 15 residues in the CDR3. The CDR3 spells CASLPAGENYNEQFF. The CDR3 bases are TGTGCCAGTCTCCCAGCGGGAGAGAACTACAATGAGCAGTTCTTC.

This clone was seen only a few times. Here the CDR3 DNA reads TGCGCCAGCAGCTTGGCAGGCGGGACAGGGGAAGAGCAGTTCTTC. Its translation is CASSLAGGTGEEQFF. The rearrangement uses TRBV5-1 and TRBJ2-1, with 10 bases aligning to TRBD1. V lost 0 bases and J lost 10; bases outside the gene matches: 7. The germline V gene encodes CDR1 SGHRS and CDR2 YFSETQ. The CDR3 is made up of 15 amino acids.

This clone was observed a few times. This rearrangement joins TRBV6-5 to TRBJ1-4; TRBD1 agrees at 7 bases. V gave up 2 bases and J gave up 3 bases; unmatched junction bases: 3. CDR1 MNHEY and CDR2 SVGAGI come from the germline V gene. The CDR3 totals 15 residues. CDR3 protein: CASSYDTGANEKLFF. As DNA, the CDR3 is TGTGCCAGCAGTTACGACACAGGGGCTAATGAAAAACTGTTTTTT.

This clone was seen once. This chain joins TRBV4-1 and TRBJ1-4, with no clear D. V was pared by 0 bases and J by 0 bases, with 14 bases between. The CDR3 has 18 residues. Germline lookup yields CDR1 MGHRA and CDR2 YSYEKL. CDR3 sequence: CASSQDIYGFATNEKLFF. CDR3 in DNA: TGCGCCAGCAGCCAAGATATCTATGGTTTTGCAACTAATGAAAAACTGTTTTTT.

The genes are TRBV9 and TRBJ2-2; no clear D gene. This CDR3 spans 15 amino acids. The germline CDR1 and CDR2 sequences are SGDLS and YYNGEE. Deletions cut 0 bases from V and 6 bases from J, with 12 bases between. The chain's CDR3 is CASSVARVDSGELFF. CDR3 nucleotide sequence: TGTGCCAGCAGCGTAGCCCGAGTAGATTCCGGGGAGCTGTTTTTT.

The chain combines TRBV18 with TRBJ2-3; D perhaps matches TRBD1 (6 bases). The CDR3 contains 15 residues. With 6 bases removed from V and 5 bases from J, the gap between germline ends came to 18 bases. Germline CDR1 and CDR2: KGHSH and LQKENI. The CDR3 nucleotides read TGTGCCAGCTCCACCATACGAGACAGGCGAGATACGCAGTATTTT. This codes for CASSTIRDRRDTQYF.

This chain uses TRBV28 with TRBJ1-1; TRBD1 matches 8 bases. The junction had 12 bases not matched to a gene; V was cut back by 11 bases and J by 4 bases. Germline CDR1 is MDHEN and CDR2 is SYDVKM. This CDR3 region has 14 residues. As DNA, the CDR3 is TGTGCCGGGAGGCAGGGGGCGAGTAGCACTGAAGCTTTCTTT. Translation gives CAGRQGASSTEAFF.

The chain carries TRBV11-2 and TRBJ2-2; 7 nucleotides align to TRBD2. The ends lost 5 bases at V and 2 bases at J; junction bases unmatched: 8. This CDR3 spans 16 amino acids. The germline CDR1 and CDR2 sequences are SGHAT and FQNNGV. As DNA, the CDR3 is TGTGCCAGCAGCACCGCCGGGACTACTAACACCGGGGAGCTGTTTTTT. Protein: CASSTAGTTNTGELFF.

This chain joins TRBV5-6 and TRBJ2-3; D perhaps matches TRBD2 (6 bases). This CDR3 spans 15 amino acids. Germline loops: CDR1 SGHDT, CDR2 YYEEEE. Trimming stripped 2 bases from V and 4 bases from J, with 14 bases between. This chain's CDR3 is CASSFSREIPDTQYF. CDR3 nucleotide sequence: TGTGCCAGCAGCTTTAGTCGGGAGATCCCAGATACGCAGTATTTT.

This sequence joins TRBV2 and TRBJ2-3; the D gene is possibly TRBD1 (6 bases). Germline V gene lookup returns CDR1 SNHLY and CDR2 FYNNEI. The CDR3 length is 16 residues. Trimming left V 5 bases short and J 0 bases short, with 15 bases between. CDR3 in DNA: TGTGCCAGCAGTCCTCTGGACAGAACTAGCACAGATACGCAGTATTTT. Its protein product is CASSPLDRTSTDTQYF.

The chain couples TRBV6-6 to TRBJ2-1; 8 bases are a match to TRBD1. This CDR3 comprises 14 residues. Germline trimming cut 6 bases from V and 7 bases from J; bases unmatched to any gene: 8. The germline V gene encodes CDR1 MNHNY and CDR2 SVGAGI (reference sequence). DNA of the CDR3: TGTGCCAGCAGGGCCGGACAGGGTCCGAATGAGCAGTTCTTC. Amino acids: CASRAGQGPNEQFF.

Notes on this clone: This sample also contains other DNA sequences that code for the same CDR3. This chain joins TRBV28 and TRBJ1-5, with TRBD1 as a possible D gene (6 bases). Germline V gene sequence: CDR1 MDHEN, CDR2 SYDVKM. V was pared by 8 bases and J by 0 bases, with 8 bases between. CDR3 length: 13 amino acids. CDR3 in DNA: TGTGCCAGCCGCAGGGGTAGCAATCAGCCCCAGCATTTT. It translates to CASRRGSNQPQHF. Full variable domain (rest looked up from reference TRBV28 and TRBJ1-5): DVKVTQSSRYLVKRTGEKVFLECVQDMDHENMFWYRQDPGLGLRLIYFSYDVKMKEKGDIPEGYSVSREKKERFSLILESASTNQTSMYLCASRRGSNQPQHFGDGTRLSIL.

This clone occurred a few times. This chain links TRBV2 with TRBJ1-5, with 9 bases fitting TRBD1. Per germline, CDR1 SNHLY and CDR2 FYNNEI. J gave up 6 bases and V 3 bases, and 6 bases lay outside the gene matches. This CDR3 spans 15 amino acids. The DNA of the CDR3 is TGTGCCAGCAGTGATGAGACAGGGGGACTTCAGCCCCAGCATTTT. This encodes CASSDETGGLQPQHF.

The gene calls are TRBV4-3 and TRBJ2-1, with D perhaps matching TRBD2 (6 bases). The V end was cut by 1 base, the J end by 8 bases, with 9 bases between. This CDR3 is built from 13 residues. From germline, CDR1 is LGHNA and CDR2 YSLEER. The CDR3 DNA is TGCGCCAGCAGCCAAGCGGAGGGCGATGAGCAGTTCTTC. It specifies CASSQAEGDEQFF.

Regarding this clone: At the DNA level, this CDR3 is encoded by other sequences in the same sample as well. The CDR3 bases are TGTGCCAGCAGTTTAAATACCCGAGCGTTCTCGGGGGCCAACGTCCTGACTTTC. Translating it yields CASSLNTRAFSGANVLTF. The chain employs TRBV27 and TRBJ2-6; D remains unclear. V lost 2 bases and J 4 bases, leaving 18 bases between the germline ends. Germline CDR1 and CDR2: MNHEY and SMNVEV (reference sequence). The CDR3 length is 18 residues.

This clone has just a few counts. The rearrangement uses TRBV2 and TRBJ2-7, with D possibly TRBD2 on 5 matching bases. Germline V CDR1 and CDR2: SNHLY, FYNNEI. Trimming shortened V by 8 bases and J by 4 bases, and 15 bases separated the two germline ends. This CDR3 comprises 13 residues. The CDR3 region has the DNA TGTGCCAGCCTTGGGAGCCGGAGGTACGAGCAGTACTTC. Protein product: CASLGSRRYEQYF. Complete variable domain (other parts from reference TRBV2 and TRBJ2-7): EPEVTQTPSHQVTQMGQEVILRCVPISNHLYFYWYRQILGQKVEFLVSFYNNEISEKSEIFDDQFSVERPDGSNFTLKIRSTKLEDSAMYFCASLGSRRYEQYFGPGTRLTVT.

The chain joins TRBV7-2 to TRBJ2-5; D is possibly TRBD2 (5 bases). The V and J ends lost 7 bases and 5 bases respectively, with 14 bases between them. CDR3 length: 13 amino acids. Germline lookup yields CDR1 SGHTA and CDR2 FQGNSA. The CDR3 protein is CASKKLVLETQYF. CDR3 coding DNA: TGTGCCAGCAAAAAACTAGTTTTGGAGACCCAGTACTTC. The variable domain in full, with the rest retrieved from reference TRBV7-2 and TRBJ2-5, is GAGVSQSPSNKVTEKGKDVELRCDPISGHTALYWYRQSLGQGLEFLIYFQGNSAPDKSGLPSDRFSAERTGGSVSTLTIQRTQQEDSAVYLCASKKLVLETQYFGPGTRLLVL.

CDR3 DNA sequence: TGCGCCAGCAGCCAAGGAAGTGCAGGCGCAGAGACCCAGTACTTC. This encodes CASSQGSAGAETQYF. The gene calls are TRBV4-3 and TRBJ2-5; D call uncertain. The CDR3 is 15 amino acids. Germline V gene data show CDR1 as LGHNA and CDR2 as YSLEER. Trimming removed 1 base from V and 4 bases from J, with 13 bases in between.

The chain recombines TRBV5-1 with TRBJ2-5; tentative D call: TRBD2 (6 bases). Trimming took 8 bases from V and 1 from J, leaving 9 bases between them. This CDR3 region has 12 residues. Per germline, CDR1 SGHRS and CDR2 YFSETQ. The CDR3 loop reads CASSSGQETQYF. CDR3 DNA: TGCGCCAGTAGTAGCGGCCAAGAGACCCAGTACTTC.

The chain joins TRBV28 to TRBJ2-1, with 8 bases fitting TRBD2. There are 16 residues in the CDR3. With V trimmed by 6 bases and J by 5 bases, 12 bases remained unmatched. The germline CDR1 and CDR2 sequences are MDHEN and SYDVKM. The CDR3 region is CASSPLASGPHNEQFF. The DNA for the CDR3 is TGTGCCAGCAGCCCCTTAGCTAGCGGGCCTCACAATGAGCAGTTCTTC.